This T cell receptor (beta chain) was recorded in a study of blood T cells in healthy people across ages. It was with a sample-barcoded 5' primer and a J-beta primer mix that a second PCR of about 6 to 12 cycles was run. TCRdb recomputed calls from the 5' RACE reads with MiXCR, one row per CDR3 protein. The repertoire includes fewer than 2,000,000 distinct CDR3 sequences, roughly 32% of them detected once, and 11% sits in the top ten. Input material: blood. The receptor's source is a woman aged 25-40 years in good health.

The chain's CDR3 is CSVFSPFSTSGMYNEQFF. The CDR3 coding sequence is TGCAGTGTTTTCAGCCCTTTTTCTACTAGCGGGATGTACAATGAGCAGTTCTTC. The V and J genes are TRBV20-1 and TRBJ2-1, with 10 bases aligning to TRBD2. CDR1 and CDR2 from the germline V gene are DFQATT and SNEGSKA (reference sequence). The V and J ends lost 7 bases and 4 bases, in that order; junction bases with no gene match: 19. This CDR3 region has 18 residues.